This is a list of T cell receptor beta chains from one sample in a study of T cell repertoires in cytomegalovirus infection. TCRdb reprocessed the reads via MiXCR and lists one record per CDR3 protein. The sample lists roughly 350,000 distinct CDR3 sequences; approximately 35% were seen once. Their antigens remain unidentified. The starting material was cultured PBMCs, obtained from culture after CMV antigen stimulation. The receptors here all came from a human donor in good health (CMV status not recorded). Some clones in this sample may be carry-over from other donors' samples. Each CDR3 is given with its conserved first and last residue. A D gene is named only where the DNA matches it firmly. Rows may omit the clone size; those that give it use once, few, many or a size class.

V	length	size	J	D	DNA	CDR3
TRBV7-2	14	NA	TRBJ2-1	NA	TGTGCCAGCAGCTTAGGACTAGACTACAATGAGCAGTTCTTC	CASSLGLDYNEQFF
TRBV18	13	NA	TRBJ2-4	NA	TGTGCCAGCTCACCACGTGGCAAAAACATTCAGTACTTC	CASSPRGKNIQYF
TRBV12-5	17	few	TRBJ2-5	TRBD2	TGTGCTAGTGGTTTGAATCCAAGCGGGGCGCACCAAGAGACCCAGTACTTC	CASGLNPSGAHQETQYF
TRBV12-3/TRBV12-4	15	few	TRBJ1-4	NA	TGTGCCAGCAGTTTACCAGTTGCAACTAATGAAAAACTGTTTTTT	CASSLPVATNEKLFF
TRBV6-6	15	NA	TRBJ1-1	NA	TGTGCCAGCAGTTACGAGTTCGGAGGAGGTGTTGAAGCTTTCTTT	CASSYEFGGGVEAFF
TRBV10-3	16	NA	TRBJ2-2	NA	TGTGCCATCAGTGAAGATCCCCCAGAGAACACCGGGGAGCTGTTTTTT	CAISEDPPENTGELFF
TRBV11-2	13	NA	TRBJ1-2	NA	TGTGCCAGCTCCAGAGCCGTTAACTATGGCTACACCTTC	CASSRAVNYGYTF
TRBV24-1	12	NA	TRBJ2-5	NA	TGTGCCACCAGTGATTGGGAAGAGACCCAGTACTTC	CATSDWEETQYF
TRBV2	17	NA	TRBJ2-1	TRBD2	TGTGCCAGCAGTGAAGCGAAGGGACTAGCAGAGTCCAATGAGCAGTTCTTC	CASSEAKGLAESNEQFF
TRBV7-9	15	few	TRBJ1-2	NA	TGTGCCAGCCCAGTAAGCATGGGGGACAACTATGGCTACACCTTC	CASPVSMGDNYGYTF
TRBV7-3	16	few	TRBJ2-1	NA	TGTGCCAGCAGCCAAGGGACCCGGCCGGCCTACAATGAGCAGTTCTTC	CASSQGTRPAYNEQFF
TRBV18	14	NA	TRBJ1-2	NA	TGTGCCAGCTCATATGGGTCGGAAAGCTATGGCTACACCTTC	CASSYGSESYGYTF
TRBV4-2	17	few	TRBJ2-2	NA	TGTGCCAGCAGCCTCTTCCTGCCGGGAGCGAACACCGGGGAGCTGTTTTTT	CASSLFLPGANTGELFF
TRBV7-8	15	NA	TRBJ2-2	NA	TGTGCCAGCAGCTTAAGCTGGGCGGGTCACGAGGAGCTGTTTTTT	CASSLSWAGHEELFF
TRBV7-2	14	once	TRBJ2-5	TRBD1	TGTGCCAGCAGCTTGACAGGGTTGGGAGAGACCCAGTACTTC	CASSLTGLGETQYF
TRBV7-3	16	few	TRBJ2-1	NA	TGTGCCAGCAGCTTAACCCACTTTAGCTCCTACAATGAGCAGTTCTTC	CASSLTHFSSYNEQFF
TRBV6-6	15	NA	TRBJ2-3	NA	TGTGCCAGCAGTTACTCGAACAGCTTCACAGATACGCAGTATTTT	CASSYSNSFTDTQYF